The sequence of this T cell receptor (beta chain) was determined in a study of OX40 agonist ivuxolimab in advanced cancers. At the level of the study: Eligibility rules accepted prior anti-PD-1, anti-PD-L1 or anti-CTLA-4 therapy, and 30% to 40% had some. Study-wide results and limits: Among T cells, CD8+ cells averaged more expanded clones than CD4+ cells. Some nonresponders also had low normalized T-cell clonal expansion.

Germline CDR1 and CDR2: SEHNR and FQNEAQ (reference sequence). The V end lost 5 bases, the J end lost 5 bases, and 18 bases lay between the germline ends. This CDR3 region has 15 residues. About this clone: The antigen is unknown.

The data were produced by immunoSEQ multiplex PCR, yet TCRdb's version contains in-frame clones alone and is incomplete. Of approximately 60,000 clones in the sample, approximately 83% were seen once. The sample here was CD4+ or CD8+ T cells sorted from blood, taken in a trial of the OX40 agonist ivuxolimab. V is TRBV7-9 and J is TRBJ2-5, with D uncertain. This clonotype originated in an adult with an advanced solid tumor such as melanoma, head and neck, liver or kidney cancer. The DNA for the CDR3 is TGTGCCAGCAGCCTAGACGTGAGGCAGGATGAGACCCAGTACTTC. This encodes CASSLDVRQDETQYF.